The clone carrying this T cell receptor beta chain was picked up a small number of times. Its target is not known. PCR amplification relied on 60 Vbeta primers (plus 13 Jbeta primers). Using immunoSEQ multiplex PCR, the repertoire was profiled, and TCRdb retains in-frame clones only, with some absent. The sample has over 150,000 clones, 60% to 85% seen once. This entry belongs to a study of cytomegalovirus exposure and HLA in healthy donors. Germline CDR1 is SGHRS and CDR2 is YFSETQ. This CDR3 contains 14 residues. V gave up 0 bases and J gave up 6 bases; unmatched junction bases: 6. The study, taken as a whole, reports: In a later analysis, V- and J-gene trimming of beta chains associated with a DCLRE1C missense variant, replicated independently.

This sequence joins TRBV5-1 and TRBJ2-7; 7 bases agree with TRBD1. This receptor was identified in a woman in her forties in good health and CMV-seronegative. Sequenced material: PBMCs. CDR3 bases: TGCGCCAGCAGCTTGGAACAGGGGATTGGCGAGCAGTACTTC. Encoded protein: CASSLEQGIGEQYF.